The 21 T cell receptor beta chains given below trace back to one sample, sequenced in a study of T-cell memory formation after mild COVID-19. TCRdb passed the 5' RACE reads through MiXCR, listing each CDR3 protein once. The table lists 140,000 to 150,000 distinct CDR3 sequences, approximately 25% of them singletons, with roughly 24% in the top ten. What was sequenced was PBMCs or a T cell subset sorted from them (not recorded which). All receptors come from an adult woman who had mild COVID-19 (a few samples of this study predate the infection). Cell type and time point are not known.

This clonotype was recorded a few times. This chain joins TRBV5-1 and TRBJ2-3; D remains ambiguous. The V end lost 4 bases, the J end lost 5 bases, and 11 bases lay between the germline ends. The CDR3 totals 13 residues. Germline V CDR1 and CDR2: SGHRS, YFSETQ. CDR3 loop: CASSLEVVDTQYF. In nucleotides, the CDR3 is TGCGCCAGCAGCCTGGAAGTGGTAGATACGCAGTATTTT.

The chain joins TRBV6-5 to TRBJ2-1, with 7 bases aligning to TRBD2. CDR1 and CDR2 from the germline V gene are MNHEY and SVGAGI. The CDR3 has 16 amino acids. V trimming: 2 bases; J trimming: 3 bases; junction bases outside the gene matches: 7. In DNA, the CDR3 is TGTGCCAGCAGTTACCTGTCCCTAGCGGTCTACAATGAGCAGTTCTTC. This sequence encodes CASSYLSLAVYNEQFF.

This clonotype was seen a few times. This chain uses TRBV2 with TRBJ2-3; weak D call: TRBD2 (6 bases). The germline CDR1 and CDR2 sequences are SNHLY and FYNNEI. V gave up 2 bases and J gave up 5 bases, with 14 bases separating them. CDR3 length: 15 residues. CDR3 sequence: CASSESGLAGDTQYF. CDR3 DNA sequence: TGTGCCAGCAGTGAAAGCGGGCTAGCAGGAGATACGCAGTATTTT.

This chain links TRBV6-2 or TRBV6-3 with TRBJ2-7; D not resolved. V was clipped by 7 bases and J by 5 bases, with 21 bases between them. Germline CDR1 is MNHEY and CDR2 is SVGEGT. This CDR3 is built from 15 residues. The DNA of the CDR3 is TGTGCCAGCATGTTATTTAAGAGCTCCACCAACGAGCAGTACTTC. Amino acid sequence: CASMLFKSSTNEQYF.

This clonotype was observed a handful of times. The V call is TRBV10-3, the J call TRBJ2-1; D could derive from TRBD1 or TRBD2 (5 bases each). This CDR3 has 14 amino acids. Between the trimmed V and J ends, which lost 4 bases and 3 bases, there was a span of 10 bases. Germline V gene data show CDR1 as ENHRY and CDR2 as SYGVKD. CDR3 in DNA: TGTGCCATCAGTGGGGGACCGATCTACAATGAGCAGTTCTTC. The encoded protein is CAISGGPIYNEQFF.

The rearrangement links TRBV20-1 to TRBJ2-7; tentatively, D is TRBD1 (5 bases). The germline CDR1 and CDR2 sequences are DFQATT and SNEGSKA (reference sequence). Trimming stripped 0 bases from V and 3 bases from J, with 12 bases between. The CDR3 runs 14 residues. The CDR3: CSARDWQQVYEQYF. CDR3 nucleotide sequence: TGCAGTGCTAGAGATTGGCAACAGGTCTACGAGCAGTACTTC.

The chain has TRBV9 and TRBJ2-1; D gene unclear. Germline loops: CDR1 SGDLS, CDR2 YYNGEE. The CDR3 spans 12 residues. V shed 0 bases and J shed 8 bases, with 6 bases lying between them. The CDR3 loop is CASSVAVDEQFF. In DNA, the CDR3 is TGTGCCAGCAGCGTAGCGGTAGATGAGCAGTTCTTC. Together with reference TRBV9 and TRBJ2-1, the CDR3 gives the full variable domain: DSGVTQTPKHLITATGQRVTLRCSPRSGDLSVYWYQQSLDQGLQFLIQYYNGEERAKGNILERFSAQQFPDLHSELNLSSLELGDSALYFCASSVAVDEQFFGPGTRLTVL.

The V call is TRBV4-3, the J call TRBJ2-1, with no clear D. The CDR3 spans 15 residues. Germline V lookup: CDR1 LGHNA, CDR2 YSLEER. Trimming shortened V by 1 base and J by 7 bases, and 14 bases separated the two germline ends. The CDR3 reads CASSQAVPPLNEQFF. CDR3 sequence (DNA): TGCGCCAGCAGCCAAGCAGTCCCTCCCCTAAATGAGCAGTTCTTC.

The rearrangement links TRBV12-3 or TRBV12-4 to TRBJ1-1, with D uncertain. Trimming shortened V by 8 bases and J by 7 bases, and 14 bases separated the two germline ends. This CDR3 comprises 12 residues. The CDR3 region has the DNA TGTGCCAGCGGGGTCCGCTGGTTTGAAGCTTTCTTT. Its protein is CASGVRWFEAFF.

This rearrangement joins TRBV4-3 to TRBJ2-1; D tentatively fits TRBD1 or TRBD2 (5 bases each). The CDR3 runs 15 residues. Germline CDR1 is LGHNA and CDR2 is YSLEER. Trimming removed 0 bases at V and 2 bases at J, with 8 bases between. As DNA, the CDR3 is TGCGCCAGCAGCCAAGACAGGGACCCCTACAATGAGCAGTTCTTC. Amino acid sequence: CASSQDRDPYNEQFF.

The table lists this clonotype with a few counts. CDR3 amino acids: CATSDRDSHPTNTGELFF. CDR3 sequence (DNA): TGTGCCACCAGTGACCGGGACAGCCACCCAACCAACACCGGGGAGCTGTTTTTT. The gene calls are TRBV24-1 and TRBJ2-2, with 7 bases identical to TRBD1. With 4 bases clipped from V and 2 bases from J, the junction kept 12 bases outside the gene matches. The CDR3 has 18 amino acids. Germline V CDR1 and CDR2: KGHDR, SFDVKD.

The rearrangement links TRBV30 to TRBJ1-2, with unresolved D. This CDR3 contains 12 residues. V gave up 5 bases and J gave up 6 bases, with 13 bases separating them. CDR1 is GTSNPN and CDR2 is SVGIG in the germline V gene (reference sequence). CDR3 in DNA: TGTGCCTGGGAATCCGGGAGCCATGGCTACACCTTC. Translating it yields CAWESGSHGYTF.

This chain links TRBV7-2 with TRBJ1-2; D gene unclear. The CDR3 is 17 residues long. The V end lost 2 bases, the J end lost 4 bases, and 20 bases lay between the germline ends. CDR1 and CDR2 from the germline V gene are SGHTA and FQGNSA. CDR3: CASSLSRAAVLPYGYTF. CDR3 nucleotides: TGTGCCAGCAGCTTATCGAGAGCCGCCGTTTTGCCCTATGGCTACACCTTC.

The J gene is TRBJ2-1, the V gene TRBV20-1; 11 bases match TRBD2. Germline V lookup: CDR1 DFQATT, CDR2 SNEGSKA (reference sequence). With 3 bases clipped from V and 7 bases from J, the junction kept 5 bases outside the gene matches. The CDR3 is 14 residues long. The CDR3 is CSARRLAGGNEQFF. The CDR3 DNA is TGCAGTGCTAGGAGGCTAGCGGGGGGAAATGAGCAGTTCTTC.

V gene TRBV7-9 combines with J gene TRBJ2-7; D may be TRBD1 (5 bases). Per the germline V gene, CDR1 is SEHNR and CDR2 is FQNEAQ (reference sequence). Trimming removed 4 bases from V and 3 bases from J, with 13 bases in between. CDR3 length equals 14 residues. DNA for the CDR3: TGTGCCAGCAGCTCCCAGGACATTCACTACGAGCAGTACTTC. It is translated as CASSSQDIHYEQYF.

This clonotype was picked up a small number of times. V gene TRBV4-2 combines with J gene TRBJ2-3; D remains unclear. V lost 1 base to trimming and J lost 0 bases, with 8 bases between them. The CDR3 is made up of 15 amino acids. CDR1 and CDR2 (germline): LGHNA, YNFKEQ. Here the CDR3 DNA reads TGTGCCAGCAGCCAAGGGGGTGGAAGCACAGATACGCAGTATTTT. This codes for CASSQGGGSTDTQYF.

CDR3 in DNA: TGTGCCAGCAGCTTCGGGACAGGCGCCTACGAGCAGTACTTC. The encoded protein is CASSFGTGAYEQYF. The chain links TRBV5-6 to TRBJ2-7, with 8 nucleotides matching TRBD1. The CDR3 extends over 14 amino acids. V lost 2 bases, J lost 2 bases, and 3 bases stayed unmatched. In germline, CDR1 is SGHDT, CDR2 YYEEEE.

The genes are TRBV28 and TRBJ1-5, with D uncertain. Between the trimmed V and J ends, which lost 1 base and 4 bases, there was a span of 14 bases. This CDR3 has 16 amino acids. Germline V gene data show CDR1 as MDHEN and CDR2 as SYDVKM. In nucleotides, the CDR3 is TGTGCCAGCAGTTTATCCTTTCGGGGAGGAAATCAGCCCCAGCATTTT. It encodes CASSLSFRGGNQPQHF. Supplemented by reference TRBV28 and TRBJ1-5, the full variable domain reads DVKVTQSSRYLVKRTGEKVFLECVQDMDHENMFWYRQDPGLGLRLIYFSYDVKMKEKGDIPEGYSVSREKKERFSLILESASTNQTSMYLCASSLSFRGGNQPQHFGDGTRLSIL.

This clonotype was counted only a few times. This chain links TRBV4-1 with TRBJ1-4, with D possibly TRBD1 on 5 matching bases. In germline, CDR1 is MGHRA, CDR2 YSYEKL. This CDR3 contains 18 residues. V was clipped by 0 bases and J by 6 bases, with 20 bases between them. CDR3 residues: CASSQDAGGGGWDEKLFF. CDR3 nucleotides: TGCGCCAGCAGCCAAGACGCAGGCGGGGGGGGATGGGATGAAAAACTGTTTTTT.

This clonotype was counted only a few times. This chain uses TRBV24-1 with TRBJ2-3; D uncertain. The CDR3 consists of 12 residues. The ends were cut back, 2 bases at V and 11 bases at J, with 10 bases in the middle. CDR1 and CDR2 from the germline V gene are KGHDR and SFDVKD. CDR3 bases: TGTGCCACCAGTGATTCCGGTTGGGGGCAGTATTTT. Protein sequence: CATSDSGWGQYF.

This clonotype has more than one count but fewer than ten. The chain has TRBV5-1 and TRBJ2-7; perhaps D is TRBD1 or TRBD2 (5 bases each). The CDR3 totals 12 residues. Germline V gives CDR1 SGHRS, CDR2 YFSETQ. V dropped 5 bases and J dropped 2 bases, with 8 bases sitting between them. CDR3 loop: CASSMGAYEQYF. The CDR3 DNA sequence: TGCGCCAGCAGTATGGGGGCCTACGAGCAGTACTTC.